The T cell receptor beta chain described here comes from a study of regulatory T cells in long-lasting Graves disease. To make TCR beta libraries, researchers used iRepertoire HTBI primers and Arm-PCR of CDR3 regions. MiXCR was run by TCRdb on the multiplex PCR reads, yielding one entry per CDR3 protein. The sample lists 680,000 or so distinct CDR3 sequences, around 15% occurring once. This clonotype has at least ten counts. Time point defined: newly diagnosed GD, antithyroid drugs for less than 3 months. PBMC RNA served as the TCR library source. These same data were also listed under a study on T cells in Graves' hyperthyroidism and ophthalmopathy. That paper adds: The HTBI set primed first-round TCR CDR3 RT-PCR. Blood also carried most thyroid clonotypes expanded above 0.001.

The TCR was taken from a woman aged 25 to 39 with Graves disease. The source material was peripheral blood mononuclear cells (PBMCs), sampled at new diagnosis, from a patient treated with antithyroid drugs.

In DNA, the CDR3 is TGTGCCAGCAGCTTAGCGGTCGGGCAGTCTAACTATGGCTACACCTTC. It translates to CASSLAVGQSNYGYTF. V usage is TRBV7-9 and J usage is TRBJ1-2; no clear D. V lost 0 bases and J lost 0, with 11 bases in between. The CDR3 runs to 16 residues. Germline-derived CDR1 and CDR2 are SEHNR and FQNEAQ (reference sequence). Supplemented by reference TRBV7-9 and TRBJ1-2, the full variable domain reads DTGVSQNPRHKITKRGQNVTFRCDPISEHNRLYWYRQTLGQGPEFLTYFQNEAQLEKSRLLSDRFSAERPKGSFSTLEIQRTEQGDSAMYLCASSLAVGQSNYGYTFGSGTRLTVV.